This T cell receptor (beta chain) is from a study of blood T cell repertoires in COVID-19. Turning to the study itself: Samples of COVID-19 (acute and convalescent) were obtained from the United States, Italy and Spain. PBMCs, B-cell-depleted T cells, or T cells provided the cDNA or gDNA that made up the material.

As originally analysed: Reference gene primer amplification gave estimated nucleated cell counts. Here immunoSEQ multiplex PCR was the method, and the copy in TCRdb shows in-frame clones only, minus some. V, J and clone size reflect that table, while D and trimming were determined from the DNA. The sample yields roughly 250,000 clones, 75% to 90% seen once. Losses at the gene ends were 6 bases for V and 6 bases for J; bases not matched to a gene: 5. This CDR3 spans 13 amino acids. Germline CDR1 and CDR2: MNHEY and SVGAGI. The material sequenced was peripheral blood. This receptor was taken from a woman aged 55-70 years with active or convalescent COVID-19. The rearrangement links TRBV6-5 to TRBJ1-2, with 9 bases identical to TRBD1. The CDR3 loop reads CASSRQGGDGYTF. In DNA form, the CDR3 reads TGTGCCAGCAGCCGACAGGGGGGAGATGGCTACACCTTC.